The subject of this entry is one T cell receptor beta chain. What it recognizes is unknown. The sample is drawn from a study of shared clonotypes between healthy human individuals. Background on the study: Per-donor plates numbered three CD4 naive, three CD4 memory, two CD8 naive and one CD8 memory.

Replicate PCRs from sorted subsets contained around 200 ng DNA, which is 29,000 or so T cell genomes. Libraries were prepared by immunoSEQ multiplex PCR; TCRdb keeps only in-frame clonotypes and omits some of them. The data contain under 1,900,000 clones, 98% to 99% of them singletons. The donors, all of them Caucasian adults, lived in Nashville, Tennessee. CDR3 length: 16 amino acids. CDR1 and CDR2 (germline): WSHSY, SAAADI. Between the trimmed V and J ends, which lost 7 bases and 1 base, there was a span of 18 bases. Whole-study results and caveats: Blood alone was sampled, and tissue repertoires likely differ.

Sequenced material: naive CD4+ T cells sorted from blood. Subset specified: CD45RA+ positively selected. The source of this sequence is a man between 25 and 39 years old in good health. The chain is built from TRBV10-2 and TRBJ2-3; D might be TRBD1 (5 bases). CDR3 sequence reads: CASTSTVITRTDTQYF. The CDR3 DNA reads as TGCGCCAGCACGTCGACAGTGATCACGCGCACAGATACGCAGTATTTT.